This TCR beta chain comes out of a study of T cell responses to AZD1222 COVID-19 vaccine. This CDR3 is built from 17 residues. Trimming pared 10 bases from V and 0 bases from J, leaving 21 bases between. Per the germline V gene, CDR1 is ENHRY and CDR2 is SYGVKD. The protocol was immunoSEQ multiplex PCR, while the TCRdb copy is restricted to in-frame clones and leaves out a portion. The sample yields approximately 300,000 clones, 90% to 95% seen once. Details on this clone: Its matching antigen is unknown.

Overall study findings and caveats: The reported proportion of spike-specific TCRs targeting unmutated variant regions was nearly half. Spike-specific TCR repertoires showed rising breadth and depth after two AZD1222 doses.

This sequence originates from an adult who received the AZD1222 COVID-19 vaccine. The chain has TRBV10-3 and TRBJ1-4; D unresolved. The source was peripheral blood, collected 28 days after the second AZD1222 dose. The CDR3 DNA follows: TGTGCCACCCGGGGAGGCGCGGCAAGTGCAACTAATGAAAAACTGTTTTTT. Its protein product is CATRGGAASATNEKLFF.